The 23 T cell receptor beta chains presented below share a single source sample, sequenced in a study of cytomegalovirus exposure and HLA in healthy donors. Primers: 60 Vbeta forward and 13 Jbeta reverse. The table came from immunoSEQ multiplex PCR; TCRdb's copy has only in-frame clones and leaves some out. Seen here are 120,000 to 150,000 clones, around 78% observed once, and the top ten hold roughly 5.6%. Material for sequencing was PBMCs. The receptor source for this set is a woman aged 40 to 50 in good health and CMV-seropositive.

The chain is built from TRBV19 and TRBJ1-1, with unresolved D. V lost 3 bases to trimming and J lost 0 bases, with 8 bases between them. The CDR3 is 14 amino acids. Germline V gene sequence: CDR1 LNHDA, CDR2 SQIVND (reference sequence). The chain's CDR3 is CASSIAGMNTEAFF. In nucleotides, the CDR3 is TGTGCCAGTAGTATTGCGGGGATGAACACTGAAGCTTTCTTT.

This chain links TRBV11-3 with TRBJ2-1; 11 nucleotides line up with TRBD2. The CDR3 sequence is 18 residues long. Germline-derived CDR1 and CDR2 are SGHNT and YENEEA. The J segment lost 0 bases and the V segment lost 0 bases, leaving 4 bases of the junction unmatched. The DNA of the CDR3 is TGTGCCAGCAGCTTAGACGGACTAGCGGGCAGCTCCTACAATGAGCAGTTCTTC. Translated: CASSLDGLAGSSYNEQFF.

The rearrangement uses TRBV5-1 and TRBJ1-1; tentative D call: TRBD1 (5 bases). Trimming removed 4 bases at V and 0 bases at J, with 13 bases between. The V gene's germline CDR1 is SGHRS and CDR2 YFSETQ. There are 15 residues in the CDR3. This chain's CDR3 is CASSVDSSMNTEAFF. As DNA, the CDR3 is TGCGCCAGCAGCGTAGACAGTTCCATGAACACTGAAGCTTTCTTT.

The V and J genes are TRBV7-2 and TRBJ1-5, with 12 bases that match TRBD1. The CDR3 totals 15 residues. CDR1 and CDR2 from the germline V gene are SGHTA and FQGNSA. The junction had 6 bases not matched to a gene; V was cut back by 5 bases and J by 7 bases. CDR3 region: CASSKGQGAGQPQHF. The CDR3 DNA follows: TGTGCCAGCAGCAAGGGACAGGGGGCCGGACAGCCCCAGCATTTT.

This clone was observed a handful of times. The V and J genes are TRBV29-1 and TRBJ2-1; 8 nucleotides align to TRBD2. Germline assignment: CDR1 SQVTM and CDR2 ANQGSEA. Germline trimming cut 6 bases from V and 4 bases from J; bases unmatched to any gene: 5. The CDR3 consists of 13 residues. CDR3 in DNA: TGCAGCGTGAATAGCGGGACTTACAATGAGCAGTTCTTC. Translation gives CSVNSGTYNEQFF.

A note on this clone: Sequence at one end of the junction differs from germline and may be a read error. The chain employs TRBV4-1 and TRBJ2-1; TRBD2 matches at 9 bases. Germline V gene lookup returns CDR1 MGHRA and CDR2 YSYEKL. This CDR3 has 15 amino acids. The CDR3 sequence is CVSSQEWGSGREQFF. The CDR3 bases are TGCGTCAGCAGCCAAGAATGGGGTAGCGGGAGAGAGCAGTTCTTC.

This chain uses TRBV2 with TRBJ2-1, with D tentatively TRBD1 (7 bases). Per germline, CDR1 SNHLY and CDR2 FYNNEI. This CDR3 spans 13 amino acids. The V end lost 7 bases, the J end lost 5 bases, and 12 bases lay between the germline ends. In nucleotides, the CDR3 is TGTGCCAGCACGCGGGACAGAAACAATGAGCAGTTCTTC. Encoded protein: CASTRDRNNEQFF.

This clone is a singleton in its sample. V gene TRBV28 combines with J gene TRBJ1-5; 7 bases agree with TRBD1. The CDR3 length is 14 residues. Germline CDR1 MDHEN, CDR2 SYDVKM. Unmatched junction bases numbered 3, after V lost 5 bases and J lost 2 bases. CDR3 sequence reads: CASSTTGGNQPQHF. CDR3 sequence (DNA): TGTGCCAGCAGTACTACAGGGGGCAATCAGCCCCAGCATTTT.

Here the CDR3 DNA reads TGTGCCAGCAGTTACGGCGGACTCTCCTACAATGAGCAGTTCTTC. The encoded protein is CASSYGGLSYNEQFF. The J gene is TRBJ2-1, the V gene TRBV6-5; possible D gene TRBD2, 5 bases. The CDR3 is 15 residues long. V was trimmed by 2 bases and J by 0 bases, leaving 8 bases between them. Germline lookup yields CDR1 MNHEY and CDR2 SVGAGI.

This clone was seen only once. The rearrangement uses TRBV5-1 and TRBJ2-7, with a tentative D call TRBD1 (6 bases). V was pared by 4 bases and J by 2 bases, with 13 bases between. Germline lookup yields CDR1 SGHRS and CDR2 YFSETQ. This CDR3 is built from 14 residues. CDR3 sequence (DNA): TGCGCCAGCAGCAGAAACAGGGTCACCTACGAGCAGTACTTC. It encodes CASSRNRVTYEQYF. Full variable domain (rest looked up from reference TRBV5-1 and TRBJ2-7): KAGVTQTPRYLIKTRGQQVTLSCSPISGHRSVSWYQQTPGQGLQFLFEYFSETQRNKGNFPGRFSGRQFSNSRSEMNVSTLELGDSALYLCASSRNRVTYEQYFGPGTRLTVT.

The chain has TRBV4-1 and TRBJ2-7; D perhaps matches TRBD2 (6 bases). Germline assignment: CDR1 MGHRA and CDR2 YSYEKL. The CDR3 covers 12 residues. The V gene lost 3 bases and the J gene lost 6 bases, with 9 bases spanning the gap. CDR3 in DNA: TGCGCCAGCAGCCATGGGGGAGGCGAGCAGTACTTC. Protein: CASSHGGGEQYF.

For the CDR3, the DNA is TGTGCCAGCAGCTTAGCCGGGACAGGGGCCTACGAGCAGTACTTC. It is translated as CASSLAGTGAYEQYF. V usage is TRBV7-9 and J usage is TRBJ2-7; 10 bases line up with TRBD1. The germline CDR1 and CDR2 sequences are SEHNR and FQNEAQ (reference sequence). Trimming at V came to 0 bases and at J to 2 bases, leaving 1 base not matched to a gene. The CDR3 is 15 amino acids.

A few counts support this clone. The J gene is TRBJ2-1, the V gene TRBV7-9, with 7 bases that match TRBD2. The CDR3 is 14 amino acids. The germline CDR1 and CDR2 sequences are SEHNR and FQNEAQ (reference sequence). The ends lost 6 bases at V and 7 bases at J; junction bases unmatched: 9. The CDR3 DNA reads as TGTGCCAGCAGAGGTGGAGTAGCGGGTAATGAGCAGTTCTTC. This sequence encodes CASRGGVAGNEQFF.

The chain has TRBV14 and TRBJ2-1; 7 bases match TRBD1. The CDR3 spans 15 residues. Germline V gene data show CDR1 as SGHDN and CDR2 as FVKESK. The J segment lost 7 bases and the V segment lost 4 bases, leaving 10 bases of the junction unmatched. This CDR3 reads CASSPPGQLLNEQFF. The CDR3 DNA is TGTGCCAGCAGCCCTCCGGGACAGTTGCTGAATGAGCAGTTCTTC. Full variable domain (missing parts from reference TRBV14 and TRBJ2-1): EAGVTQFPSHSVIEKGQTVTLRCDPISGHDNLYWYRRVMGKEIKFLLHFVKESKQDESGMPNNRFLAERTGGTYSTLKVQPAELEDSGVYFCASSPPGQLLNEQFFGPGTRLTVL.

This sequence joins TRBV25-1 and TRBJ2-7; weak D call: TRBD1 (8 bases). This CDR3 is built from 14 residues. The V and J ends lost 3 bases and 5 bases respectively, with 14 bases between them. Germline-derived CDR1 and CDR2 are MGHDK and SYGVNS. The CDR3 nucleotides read TGTGCCAGCAGTGACACAGGGGGGGAAGACGAGCAGTACTTC. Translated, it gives CASSDTGGEDEQYF.

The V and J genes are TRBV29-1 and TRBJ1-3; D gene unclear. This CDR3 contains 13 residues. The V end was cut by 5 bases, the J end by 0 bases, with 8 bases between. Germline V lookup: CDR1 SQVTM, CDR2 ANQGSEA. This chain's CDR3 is CSVLLSSGNTIYF. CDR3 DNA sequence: TGCAGCGTTCTCCTGAGCTCTGGAAACACCATATATTTT. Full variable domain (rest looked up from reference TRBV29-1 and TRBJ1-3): SAVISQKPSRDICQRGTSLTIQCQVDSQVTMMFWYRQQPGQSLTLIATANQGSEATYESGFVIDKFPISRPNLTFSTLTVSNMSPEDSSIYLCSVLLSSGNTIYFGEGSWLTVV.

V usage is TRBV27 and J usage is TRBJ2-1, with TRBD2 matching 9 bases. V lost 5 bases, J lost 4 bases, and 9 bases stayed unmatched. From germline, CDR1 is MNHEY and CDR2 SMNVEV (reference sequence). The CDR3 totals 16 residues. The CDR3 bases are TGTGCCAGCAGTCAACCTAGCGGGAAGGGTTACAATGAGCAGTTCTTC. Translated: CASSQPSGKGYNEQFF.

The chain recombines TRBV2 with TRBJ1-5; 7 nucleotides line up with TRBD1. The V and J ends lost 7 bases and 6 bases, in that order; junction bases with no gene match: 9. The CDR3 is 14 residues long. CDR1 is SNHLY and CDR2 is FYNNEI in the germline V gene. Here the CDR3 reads CASKRGRVAQPQHF. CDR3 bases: TGTGCCAGCAAGAGGGGGCGGGTCGCTCAGCCCCAGCATTTT.

As DNA, the CDR3 is TGTGCCAGCAGCTTGCGAAGCCCTGGAAACACCATATATTTT. Its protein product is CASSLRSPGNTIYF. The V and J genes are TRBV5-6 and TRBJ1-3; D gene unclear. Germline V lookup: CDR1 SGHDT, CDR2 YYEEEE. CDR3 length: 14 amino acids. V was trimmed by 1 base and J by 2 bases, leaving 7 bases between them.

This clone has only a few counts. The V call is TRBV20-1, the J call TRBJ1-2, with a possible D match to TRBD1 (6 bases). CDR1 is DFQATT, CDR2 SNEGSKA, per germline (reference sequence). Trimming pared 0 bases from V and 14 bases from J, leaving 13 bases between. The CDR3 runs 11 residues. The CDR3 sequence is CSARDQWGQTF. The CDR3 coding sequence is TGCAGTGCTAGAGATCAGTGGGGACAAACCTTC.

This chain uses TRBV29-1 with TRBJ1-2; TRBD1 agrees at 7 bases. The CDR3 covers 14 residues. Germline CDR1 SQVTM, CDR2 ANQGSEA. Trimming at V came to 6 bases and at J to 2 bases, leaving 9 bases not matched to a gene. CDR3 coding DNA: TGCAGCGTCCGGAGACAGGGTATAAACTATGGCTACACCTTC. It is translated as CSVRRQGINYGYTF.

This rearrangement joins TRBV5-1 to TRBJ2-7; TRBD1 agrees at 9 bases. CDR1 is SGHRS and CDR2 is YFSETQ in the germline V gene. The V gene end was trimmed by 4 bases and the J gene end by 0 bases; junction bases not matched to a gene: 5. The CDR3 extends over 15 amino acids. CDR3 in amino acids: CASSVTGGRSYEQYF. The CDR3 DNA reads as TGCGCCAGCAGCGTTACAGGGGGCCGCTCCTACGAGCAGTACTTC.

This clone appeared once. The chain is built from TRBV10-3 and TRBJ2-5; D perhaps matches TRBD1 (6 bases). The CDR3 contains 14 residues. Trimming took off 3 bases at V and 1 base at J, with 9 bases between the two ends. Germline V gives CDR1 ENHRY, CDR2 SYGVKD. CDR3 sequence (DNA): TGTGCCATCAGTGAAAGGGGGTCCCAAGAGACCCAGTACTTC. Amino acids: CAISERGSQETQYF.